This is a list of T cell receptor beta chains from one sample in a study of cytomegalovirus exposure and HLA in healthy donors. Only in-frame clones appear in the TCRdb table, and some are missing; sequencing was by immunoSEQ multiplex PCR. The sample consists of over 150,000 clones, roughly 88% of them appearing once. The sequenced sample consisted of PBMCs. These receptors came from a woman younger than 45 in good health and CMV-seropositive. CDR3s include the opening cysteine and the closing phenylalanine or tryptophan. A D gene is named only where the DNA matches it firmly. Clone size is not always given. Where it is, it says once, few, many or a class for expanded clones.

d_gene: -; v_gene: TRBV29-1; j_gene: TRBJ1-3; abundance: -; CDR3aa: CSVTPSSSGNTIYF; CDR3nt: TGCAGCGTTACCCCCTCGAGTTCTGGAAACACCATATATTTT
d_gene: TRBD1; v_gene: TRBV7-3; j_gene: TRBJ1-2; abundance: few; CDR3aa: CASSFTGQGYGYTF; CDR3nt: TGTGCCAGCAGCTTTACAGGACAGGGCTATGGCTACACCTTC
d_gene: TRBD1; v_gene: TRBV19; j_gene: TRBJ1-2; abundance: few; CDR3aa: CASSRRDRDSVYTF; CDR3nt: TGTGCCAGTAGTCGCCGGGACAGGGACTCGGTCTACACCTTC
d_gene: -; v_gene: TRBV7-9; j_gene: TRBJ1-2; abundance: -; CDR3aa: CASSLDPTAYGYTF; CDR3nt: TGTGCCAGCAGCTTAGATCCGACAGCCTATGGCTACACCTTC
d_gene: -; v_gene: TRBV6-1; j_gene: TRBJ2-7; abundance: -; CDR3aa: CASSEPSFPYEQYF; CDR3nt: TGTGCCAGCAGTGAACCTAGCTTCCCCTACGAGCAGTACTTC
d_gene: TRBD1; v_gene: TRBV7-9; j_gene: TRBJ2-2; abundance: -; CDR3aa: CASSALPTGGIGELFF; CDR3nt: TGTGCCAGCAGCGCTCTTCCGACAGGGGGCATCGGGGAGCTGTTTTTT
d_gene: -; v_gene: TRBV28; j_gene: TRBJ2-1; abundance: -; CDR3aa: CASSSRGSSYNEQFF; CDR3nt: TGTGCCAGCAGTAGTCGCGGAAGCTCCTACAATGAGCAGTTCTTC
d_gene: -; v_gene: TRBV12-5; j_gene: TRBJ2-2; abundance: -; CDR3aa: CASGGWSRPGELFF; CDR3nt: TGTGCTAGTGGCGGATGGAGCAGACCCGGGGAGCTGTTTTTT
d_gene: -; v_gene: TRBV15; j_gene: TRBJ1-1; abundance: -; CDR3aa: CATSRVGDGTEAFF; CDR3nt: TGTGCCACCAGCAGAGTAGGGGATGGCACTGAAGCTTTCTTT
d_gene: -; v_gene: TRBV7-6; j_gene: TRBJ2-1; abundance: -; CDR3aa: CASSLAPNNEQFF; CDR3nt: TGTGCCAGCAGCTTAGCTCCTAATAATGAGCAGTTCTTC
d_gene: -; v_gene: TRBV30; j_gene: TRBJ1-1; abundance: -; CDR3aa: CAWRAPQRAILNTEAFF; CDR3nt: TGTGCCTGGAGGGCCCCCCAGCGGGCCATCTTGAACACTGAAGCTTTCTTT
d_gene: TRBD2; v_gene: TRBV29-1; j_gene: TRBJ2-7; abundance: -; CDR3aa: CSVEELAVTGREQYF; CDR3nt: TGCAGCGTTGAAGAACTAGCGGTGACCGGGAGGGAGCAGTACTTC
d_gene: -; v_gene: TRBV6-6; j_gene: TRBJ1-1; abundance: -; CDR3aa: CASSSPGGNTEAFF; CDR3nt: TGTGCCAGCAGTTCCCCCGGGGGGAACACTGAAGCTTTCTTT
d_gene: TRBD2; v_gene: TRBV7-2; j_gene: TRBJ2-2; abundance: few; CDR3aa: CASSFSGGTGELFF; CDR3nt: TGTGCCAGCAGCTTTAGCGGGGGCACCGGGGAGCTGTTTTTT
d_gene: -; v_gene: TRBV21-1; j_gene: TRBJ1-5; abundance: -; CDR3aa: CASSKKGSNQPQHF; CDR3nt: TGTGCCAGCAGCAAAAAGGGGAGCAATCAGCCCCAGCATTTT